Described below is a single T cell receptor (beta chain) sequence and its context. The data were obtained in a study of cytomegalovirus exposure and HLA in healthy donors. TCRdb keeps only in-frame clones here, not all; method: immunoSEQ multiplex PCR. The data show more than 95,000 clones, with around 86% seen just once and over 4% held by the top ten. There are 14 residues in the CDR3. Germline V gene sequence: CDR1 MGHRA, CDR2 YSYEKL. With 6 bases removed from V and 2 bases from J, the gap between germline ends came to 12 bases. The receptor's source is a man in his late teens or twenties in good health and CMV-seronegative. The sample consisted of PBMCs. This chain connects TRBV4-1 to TRBJ2-3; tentative D call: TRBD1 (5 bases). DNA of the CDR3: TGCGCCAGCAGTCTGGACACCCCCACAGATACGCAGTATTTT. It is translated as CASSLDTPTDTQYF.